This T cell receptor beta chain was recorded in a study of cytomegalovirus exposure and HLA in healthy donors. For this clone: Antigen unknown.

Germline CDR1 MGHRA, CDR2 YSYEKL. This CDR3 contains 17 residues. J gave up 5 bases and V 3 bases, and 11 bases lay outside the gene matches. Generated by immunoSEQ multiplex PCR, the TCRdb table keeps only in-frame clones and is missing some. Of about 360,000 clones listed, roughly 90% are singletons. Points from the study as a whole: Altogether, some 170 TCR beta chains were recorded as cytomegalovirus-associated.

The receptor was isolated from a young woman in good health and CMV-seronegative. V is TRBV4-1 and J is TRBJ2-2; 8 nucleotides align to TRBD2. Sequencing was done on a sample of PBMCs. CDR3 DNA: TGCGCCAGCAGCCAGGACGCCGCGCGGGGGGTGACCGGGGAGCTGTTTTTT. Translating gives CASSQDAARGVTGELFF.